This T cell receptor beta chain comes out of a study of shared clonotypes between healthy human individuals. The CDR3 extends over 15 residues, inclusive of both ends. CDR1 is SGHTA and CDR2 is FQGNSA in the germline V gene. On this clone itself: The antigen is undetermined. The DNA is left out, because the CDR3 cannot be placed on it with certainty; the CDR3 is given as TCRdb lists it.

Study results and caveats: It was the few donors that limited the genetic and exposure-history diversity represented. An anticipated effect of sequencing depth on clonotype sharing among donors was recognized.

Data came from immunoSEQ multiplex PCR; TCRdb stores just in-frame clones and leaves some out. This table has approximately 500,000 clones, 79% appearing once. The sequence was collected from a woman aged 40 to 50 in good health. Some clones in this sample may be carry-over from other donors' samples. V and J are TRBV7-2 and TRBJ2-2; TRBD1 is the table's D call, not checked against the DNA. Material for sequencing was PBMCs. CDR3 in amino acids: CASSSGQGITGELFF.